Detailed here is one T cell receptor (beta chain). This table comes from immunoSEQ multiplex PCR, and its TCRdb copy is limited to in-frame clones, with some not included. The sample holds roughly 220,000 clones; about 83% are singletons and the top ten take approximately 6.5%. This entry is derived from a study of blood T cell repertoires in COVID-19. The CDR3 runs 15 residues. With 0 bases clipped from V and 9 bases from J, the junction kept 8 bases outside the gene matches. Germline V gene sequence: CDR1 SGDLS, CDR2 YYNGEE. The sequencing sample was made of PBMCs or T cells enriched from blood (not recorded which). The sequence was collected from a woman in her 40s who had recovered from COVID-19. The chain uses TRBV9 and TRBJ2-4; TRBD2 aligns across 8 bases. CDR3 sequence (DNA): TGTGCCAGCAGCGTAGGGTCAGCGGGAGTAGGCATTCAGTACTTC. Translation: CASSVGSAGVGIQYF. Full variable domain (remainder filled in from reference TRBV9 and TRBJ2-4): DSGVTQTPKHLITATGQRVTLRCSPRSGDLSVYWYQQSLDQGLQFLIQYYNGEERAKGNILERFSAQQFPDLHSELNLSSLELGDSALYFCASSVGSAGVGIQYFGAGTRLSVL.